The source of this TCR beta chain is a study of neurological immune-mediated disorders. Study-wide results and limits: Multiple sclerosis, the disease with the least TCR clonal expansion, fell below healthy controls, whereas HTLV-1-associated myelopathy showed the most.

Germline assignment: CDR1 SQVTM and CDR2 ANQGSEA. CDR3 length equals 14 residues. V was cut by 1 base and J by 6 bases, with 14 bases left in between. Indicated time point: longitudinal time-point 3. The unsorted libraries were made from 2 million PBMCs kept at -80 C. This clonotype was picked up many times. Its target is unknown. 5'RACE with 10-nucleotide random UMIs produced the cDNA. TCRdb recomputed calls from the 5' RACE reads with MiXCR, one row per CDR3 protein. The profile shows 43,000 or so distinct CDR3 sequences, approximately 15% of them singletons. J is TRBJ2-3 and V is TRBV29-1; D might be TRBD1 (6 bases). This clonotype was sampled from a man aged 30 to 45 in good health. The sequenced sample was PBMCs. CDR3 nucleotides: TGCAGCGTTGAAGGGCATCAGGGGCAGGATACGCAGTATTTT. Translated, it gives CSVEGHQGQDTQYF.